This T cell receptor beta chain was identified in a study of regulatory T cells in long-lasting Graves disease. Time point given: newly diagnosed GD, antithyroid drugs for less than 3 months. The authors made the TCR library using RNA they extracted from PBMCs. With V trimmed by 3 bases and J by 7 bases, 6 bases remained unmatched. CDR3 length: 16 residues. The germline V gene has CDR1 SGHTA and CDR2 FQGNSA. For TCR beta, libraries came from iRepertoire HTBI primers and Arm-PCR of CDR3 regions. TCRdb redid the calling of the multiplex PCR reads with MiXCR, one entry per CDR3 protein. The sample has over 300,000 distinct CDR3 sequences; around a sixth are singletons.

The sample was peripheral blood mononuclear cells (PBMCs), taken at new diagnosis, from a patient treated with antithyroid drugs. J is TRBJ2-1 and V is TRBV7-2, with 13 bases identical to TRBD2. This clonotype was sampled from a female donor with Graves disease. Here the CDR3 reads CASSFVLAGGLNEQFF. DNA for the CDR3: TGTGCCAGCAGCTTTGTACTAGCGGGAGGGCTGAATGAGCAGTTCTTC.